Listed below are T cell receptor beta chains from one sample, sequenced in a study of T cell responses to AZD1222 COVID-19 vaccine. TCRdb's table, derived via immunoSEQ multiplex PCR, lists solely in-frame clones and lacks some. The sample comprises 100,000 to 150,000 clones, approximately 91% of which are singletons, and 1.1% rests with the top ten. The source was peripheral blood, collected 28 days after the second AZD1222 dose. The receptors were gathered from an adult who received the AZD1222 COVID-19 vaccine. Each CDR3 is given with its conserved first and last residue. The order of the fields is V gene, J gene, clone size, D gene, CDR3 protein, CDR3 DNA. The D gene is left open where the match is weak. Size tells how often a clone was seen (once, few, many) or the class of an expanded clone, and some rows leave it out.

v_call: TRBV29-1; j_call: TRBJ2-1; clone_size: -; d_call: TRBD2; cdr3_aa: CSVGGRASHYNEQFF; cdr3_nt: TGCAGCGTTGGTGGGAGGGCCTCCCATTACAATGAGCAGTTCTTC
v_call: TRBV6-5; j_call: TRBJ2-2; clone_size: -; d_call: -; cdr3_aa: CASGRQGELFF; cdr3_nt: TGTGCCAGCGGGAGGCAAGGGGAGCTGTTTTTT
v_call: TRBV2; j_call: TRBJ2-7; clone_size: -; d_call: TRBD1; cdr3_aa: CASKTTGSAYEQYF; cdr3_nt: TGTGCCAGCAAGACGACAGGGAGCGCTTACGAGCAGTACTTC
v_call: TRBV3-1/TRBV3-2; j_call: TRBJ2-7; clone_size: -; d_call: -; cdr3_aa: CASSHRDGSYEQYF; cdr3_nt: TGTGCCAGCAGCCACCGCGACGGCTCCTACGAGCAGTACTTC
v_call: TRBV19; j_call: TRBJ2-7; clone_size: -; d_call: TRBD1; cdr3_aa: CASRSRDRAPYEQYF; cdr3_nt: TGTGCCAGTAGGAGCCGGGACAGGGCCCCCTACGAGCAGTACTTC
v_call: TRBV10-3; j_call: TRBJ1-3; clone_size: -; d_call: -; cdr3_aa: CAITMGGQGNTIYF; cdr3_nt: TGTGCCATCACAATGGGGGGGCAAGGAAACACCATATATTTT
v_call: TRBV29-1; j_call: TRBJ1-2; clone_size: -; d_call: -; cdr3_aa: CSVASGINYGYTF; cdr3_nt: TGCAGCGTTGCATCAGGGATCAACTATGGCTACACCTTC
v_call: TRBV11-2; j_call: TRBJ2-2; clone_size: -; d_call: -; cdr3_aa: CASSSTVGVDGELFF; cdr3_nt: TGTGCCAGCAGCTCCACGGTCGGAGTGGACGGGGAGCTGTTTTTT
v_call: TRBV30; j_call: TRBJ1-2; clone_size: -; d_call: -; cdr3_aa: CAWSPGRTVFYGYTF; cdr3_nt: TGTGCCTGGAGTCCGGGACGGACAGTCTTCTATGGCTACACCTTC
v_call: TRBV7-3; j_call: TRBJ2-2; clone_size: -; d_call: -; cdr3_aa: CASSSRDTGELFF; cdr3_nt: TGTGCCAGCAGCTCCCGGGATACCGGGGAGCTGTTTTTT
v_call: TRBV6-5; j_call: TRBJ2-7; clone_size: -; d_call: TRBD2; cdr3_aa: CASRLAGSVSEQYF; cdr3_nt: TGTGCCAGCAGATTAGCGGGAAGCGTTTCCGAGCAGTACTTC
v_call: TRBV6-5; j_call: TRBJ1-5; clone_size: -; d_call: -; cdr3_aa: CASSYRGSNQPQHF; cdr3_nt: TGTGCCAGCAGTTACAGAGGTAGCAATCAGCCCCAGCATTTT
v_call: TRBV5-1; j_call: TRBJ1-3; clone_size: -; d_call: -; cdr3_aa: CASSFGGDSGNTIYF; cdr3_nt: TGCGCCAGCAGCTTTGGGGGGGACTCTGGAAACACCATATATTTT
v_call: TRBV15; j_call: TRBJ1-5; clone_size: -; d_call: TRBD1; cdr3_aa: CATSRDRGHSNQPQHF; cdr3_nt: TGTGCCACCAGCAGGGACAGGGGACATAGCAATCAGCCCCAGCATTTT
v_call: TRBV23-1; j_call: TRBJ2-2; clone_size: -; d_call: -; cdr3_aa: CASSQSDSSVINGELFF; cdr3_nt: TGCGCCAGCAGTCAATCGGACAGCTCCGTGATTAACGGGGAGCTGTTTTTT
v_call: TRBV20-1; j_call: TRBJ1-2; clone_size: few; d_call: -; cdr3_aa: CSADPGAGYTF; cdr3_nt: TGCAGTGCCGATCCAGGGGCCGGCTACACCTTC
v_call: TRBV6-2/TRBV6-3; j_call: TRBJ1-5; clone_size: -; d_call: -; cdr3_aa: CASSYSRLINQPQHF; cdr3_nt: TGTGCCAGCAGTTACTCCAGGCTAATTAATCAGCCCCAGCATTTT
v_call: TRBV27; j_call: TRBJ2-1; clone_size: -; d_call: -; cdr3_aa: CASSWGKGGGEQFF; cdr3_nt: TGTGCCAGCAGCTGGGGAAAGGGAGGCGGTGAGCAGTTCTTC
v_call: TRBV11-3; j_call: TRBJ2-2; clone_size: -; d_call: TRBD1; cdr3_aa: CASSIDWDRATGELFF; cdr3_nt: TGTGCCAGCAGCATTGACTGGGACAGGGCCACCGGGGAGCTGTTTTTT
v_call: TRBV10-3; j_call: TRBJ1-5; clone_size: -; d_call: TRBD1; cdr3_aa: CAISRQGNNQPQHF; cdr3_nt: TGTGCCATCAGTAGACAGGGTAACAATCAGCCCCAGCATTTT
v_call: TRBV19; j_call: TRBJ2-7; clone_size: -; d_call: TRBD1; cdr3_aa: CASSRDRGYEQYF; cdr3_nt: TGTGCCAGTAGCCGGGACAGGGGTTACGAGCAGTACTTC
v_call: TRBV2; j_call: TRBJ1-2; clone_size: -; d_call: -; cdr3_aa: CASSADNNYGYTF; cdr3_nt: TGTGCCAGCAGCGCTGACAATAACTATGGCTACACCTTC
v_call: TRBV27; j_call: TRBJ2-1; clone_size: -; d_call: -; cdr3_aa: CASLTTTNEQFF; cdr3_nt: TGTGCCAGCCTTACCACAACGAATGAGCAGTTCTTC
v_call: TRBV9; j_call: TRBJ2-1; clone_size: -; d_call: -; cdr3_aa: CASSNTGRGEQFF; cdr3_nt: TGTGCCAGCAGCAATACCGGGAGAGGTGAGCAGTTCTTC
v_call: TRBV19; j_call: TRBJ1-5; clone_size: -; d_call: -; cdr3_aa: CASSILGGQPQHF; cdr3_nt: TGTGCCAGTAGTATATTGGGTGGGCAGCCCCAGCATTTT
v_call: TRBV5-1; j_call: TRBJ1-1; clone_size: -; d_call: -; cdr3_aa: CASSSKGMNTEAFF; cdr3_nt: TGCGCCAGCAGTTCGAAGGGAATGAACACTGAAGCTTTCTTT
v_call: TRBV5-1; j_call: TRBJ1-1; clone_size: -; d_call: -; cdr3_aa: CASTEVSNTEAFF; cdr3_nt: TGCGCCAGCACCGAGGTCTCGAACACTGAAGCTTTCTTT
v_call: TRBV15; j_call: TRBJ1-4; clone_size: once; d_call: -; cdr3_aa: CAGGTNEKLFF; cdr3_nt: TGTGCCGGGGGAACTAATGAAAAACTGTTTTTT